These 4 T cell receptor beta chains share one sample of origin, sequenced in a study of blood T cells in healthy people across ages. For the second PCR, which ran for about 7 to 11 cycles, a sample-barcoded 5' primer and a J-beta primer mix were used. One entry per CDR3 protein, called by TCRdb with MiXCR from the 5' RACE reads. Of fewer than 950,000 distinct CDR3 sequences in the sample, about 34% were seen once. The sequenced sample was blood. The source of these receptors is a man in his late teens or twenties in good health.

The rearrangement uses TRBV2 and TRBJ1-4; 8 nucleotides match TRBD1. The CDR3 consists of 14 residues. Germline CDR1 and CDR2: SNHLY and FYNNEI. V dropped 6 bases and J dropped 3; count of bases not matched to a gene: 3. The CDR3 reads CASRKTGANEKLFF. CDR3 sequence (DNA): TGTGCCAGCAGGAAGACAGGGGCTAATGAAAAACTGTTTTTT.

Ten or more counts support this clonotype. V is TRBV6-2 or TRBV6-3 and J is TRBJ2-5; the D is unclear. The ends were cut back, 2 bases at V and 3 bases at J, with 7 bases in the middle. Per the germline V gene, CDR1 is MNHEY and CDR2 is SVGEGT. The CDR3 sequence is 13 residues long. In DNA form, the CDR3 reads TGTGCCAGCAGTTACGGTCGCAAAGAGACCCAGTACTTC. Its translation: CASSYGRKETQYF.

The chain couples TRBV4-3 to TRBJ2-7; the match to TRBD2 covers 7 bases. V was clipped by 0 bases and J by 7 bases; unmatched bases: 15. Germline V lookup: CDR1 LGHNA, CDR2 YSLEER. The CDR3 has 17 amino acids. The chain's CDR3 is CASSQDPLGGTGDEQYF. CDR3 sequence (DNA): TGCGCCAGCAGCCAAGACCCCCTCGGGGGGACTGGGGATGAGCAGTACTTC.

This chain connects TRBV6-6 to TRBJ2-5; D remains ambiguous. This CDR3 region has 14 residues. The ends were cut back, 2 bases at V and 4 bases at J, with 11 bases in the middle. Germline CDR1 reads MNHNY; CDR2 reads SVGAGI (reference sequence). CDR3 loop: CASSYAVTRETQYF. As DNA, the CDR3 is TGTGCCAGCAGTTACGCAGTAACAAGAGAGACCCAGTACTTC.